This T cell receptor beta chain was sequenced during a study of blood T cells in healthy people across ages. Primers used in a second PCR of about 6 to 11 cycles were a sample-barcoded 5' primer and a J-beta primer mix. TCRdb re-analysed the 5' RACE reads in MiXCR, keeping a single row per CDR3 protein. The profile shows 600,000 or so distinct CDR3 sequences, about 45% of them singletons. This CDR3 comprises 15 residues. The V and J ends lost 6 bases and 4 bases respectively, with 18 bases between them. Germline assignment: CDR1 MNHEY and CDR2 SMNVEV (reference sequence). The source of this sequence is an elderly man in good health. Source material: blood. The J gene is TRBJ1-2, the V gene TRBV27; no clear D gene. CDR3 sequence reads: CASSAQVALIYGYTF. CDR3 sequence (DNA): TGTGCCAGCAGCGCCCAGGTGGCGTTGATCTATGGCTACACCTTC.